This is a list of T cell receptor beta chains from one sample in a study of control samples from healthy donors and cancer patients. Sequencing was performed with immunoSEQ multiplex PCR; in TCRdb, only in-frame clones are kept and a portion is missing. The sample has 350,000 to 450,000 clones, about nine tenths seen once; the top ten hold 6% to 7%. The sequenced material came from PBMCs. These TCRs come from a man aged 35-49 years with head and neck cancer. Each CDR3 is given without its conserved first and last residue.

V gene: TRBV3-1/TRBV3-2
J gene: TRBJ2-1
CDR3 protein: ASSRRFIDRVVNEQF

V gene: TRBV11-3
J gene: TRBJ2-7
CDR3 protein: ASSSGRHYEQY

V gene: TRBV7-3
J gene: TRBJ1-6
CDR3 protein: ASSRGQGDSPLH

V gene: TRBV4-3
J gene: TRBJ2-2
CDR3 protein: ASSQETQGAGELF

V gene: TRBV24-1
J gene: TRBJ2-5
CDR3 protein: ATSDSGLAGGTQETQY

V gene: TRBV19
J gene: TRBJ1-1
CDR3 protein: ATEGTQNTEAF

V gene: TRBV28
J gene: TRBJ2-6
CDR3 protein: ASNIRRGGGSPGANVLT

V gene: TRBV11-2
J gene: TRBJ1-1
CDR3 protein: ASSSTGVMNTEAF

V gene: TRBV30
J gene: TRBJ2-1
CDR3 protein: AHAGIHEQF

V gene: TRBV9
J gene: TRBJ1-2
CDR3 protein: ASSAGTGTPGGYT

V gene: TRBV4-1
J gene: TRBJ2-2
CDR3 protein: ASSRPQGAGELF

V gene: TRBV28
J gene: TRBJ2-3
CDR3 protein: ASSLVIVGDQSTDTQY

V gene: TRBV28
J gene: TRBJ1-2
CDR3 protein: ASTTNPGTGGDNYGYT

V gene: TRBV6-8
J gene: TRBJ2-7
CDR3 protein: ASTRQGKREQY

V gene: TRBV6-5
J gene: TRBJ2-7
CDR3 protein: ASRDRPYEQY

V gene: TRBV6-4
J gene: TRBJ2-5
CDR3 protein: ANSRREQETQY

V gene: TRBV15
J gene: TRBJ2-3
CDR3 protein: ATSRDRTLPTDTQY

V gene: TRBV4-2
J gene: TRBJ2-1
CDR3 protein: ASSQAPEVAGQF

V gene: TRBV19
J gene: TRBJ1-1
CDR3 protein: ASTPDRVNTEAF

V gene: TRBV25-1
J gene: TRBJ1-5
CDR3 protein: ASSQTGGNQPQH

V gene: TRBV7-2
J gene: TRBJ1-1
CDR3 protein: ASSLGLRGSTEAF

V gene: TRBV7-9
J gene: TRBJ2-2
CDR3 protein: ATSKGPSGRGTGELF

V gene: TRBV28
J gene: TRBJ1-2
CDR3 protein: ASSATPNYGYT